The rows below give T cell receptor beta chains drawn from one sample of a study of blood T cell repertoires in COVID-19. Only in-frame clones appear in the TCRdb table, and some are missing; sequencing was by immunoSEQ multiplex PCR. The table includes 150,000 or so clones, about four fifths detected once. Specimen: peripheral blood. Every receptor here comes from a woman in her fifties or sixties with acute or convalescent COVID-19. Each CDR3 is given with its conserved first and last residue. D genes are given only for firm matches. Clone size is given for some rows only: seen once, a few or many times, or a class if the clone is expanded.

size | D | J | V | DNA | CDR3
. | TRBD2 | TRBJ2-1 | TRBV19 | TGTGCCTCGAAAGATCCTAGCGGGGGTAACAATGAGCAGTTCTTC | CASKDPSGGNNEQFF
. | . | TRBJ2-2 | TRBV7-3 | TGTGCCAGCAGTTACGACAGGAGGAACACCGGGGAGCTGTTTTTT | CASSYDRRNTGELFF
. | . | TRBJ1-1 | TRBV10-2 | TGCGCCAGCACCCAGGAACCTAACACTGAAGCTTTCTTT | CASTQEPNTEAFF
. | . | TRBJ1-4 | TRBV3-1/TRBV3-2 | TGTGCCAGCAGCCGTAGAGGGCTTACTTCAACTAATGAAAAACTGTTTTTT | CASSRRGLTSTNEKLFF
. | . | TRBJ2-1 | TRBV29-1 | TGCAGCGTTGACACCAGCTCCTACAATGAGCAGTTCTTC | CSVDTSSYNEQFF
. | . | TRBJ1-4 | TRBV6-5 | TGTGCCAGCAGTTGGGCCGGGGAGAATGAAAAACTGTTTTTT | CASSWAGENEKLFF
. | . | TRBJ2-4 | TRBV7-2 | TGTGCCAGCAGCTTAGTTCTCAGGCAGGGGGGCTGGGAAAACATTCAGTACTTC | CASSLVLRQGGWENIQYF
. | . | TRBJ1-4 | TRBV7-9 | TGTGCCAACAGCTCGGGGGAAGTTAAGACTAATGAAAAACTGTTTTTT | CANSSGEVKTNEKLFF
few | TRBD1 | TRBJ1-5 | TRBV2 | TGTGCCAGCAGTGAAGGAGGACAGGCGGGGCATCAGCCCCAGCATTTT | CASSEGGQAGHQPQHF
. | TRBD1 | TRBJ1-1 | TRBV7-8 | TGTGCCAGCAGCGGGCGGACAGGGTATTCCGGAACTGAAGCTTTCTTT | CASSGRTGYSGTEAFF
. | TRBD1 | TRBJ1-1 | TRBV4-1 | TGCGCCAGCAGCCAAGATGACAGGGTCGTCACTGAAGCTTTCTTT | CASSQDDRVVTEAFF
. | . | TRBJ1-1 | TRBV3-1/TRBV3-2 | TGTGCCAGCAGTGGATCGGCAGGGACTGAAGCTTTCTTT | CASSGSAGTEAFF
. | . | TRBJ1-1 | TRBV20-1 | TGCAGTGCGCGAGCGGGCACTGAAGCTTTCTTT | CSARAGTEAFF
. | . | TRBJ1-3 | TRBV27 | TGTGCCAGCAGTCCGAGTTCGGGAAACACCATATATTTT | CASSPSSGNTIYF
. | . | TRBJ2-2 | TRBV3-1/TRBV3-2 | TGTGCCAGCAGCCAAGTTGGAGGCGCCGGGGAGCTGTTTTTT | CASSQVGGAGELFF
. | . | TRBJ1-6 | TRBV30 | TGTGCCTGGACCTCCAGTTACAATTCACCCCTCCACTTT | CAWTSSYNSPLHF
. | . | TRBJ1-2 | TRBV7-9 | TGTGCCAGCAGCTTACGGGAAGGGATTTCTAACTATGGCTACACCTTC | CASSLREGISNYGYTF
. | . | TRBJ2-2 | TRBV10-1 | TGCGCCAGCAGGGTGGACAGCGCGAACACCGGGGAGCTGTTTTTT | CASRVDSANTGELFF
. | TRBD2 | TRBJ2-7 | TRBV4-2 | TGTGCCAGCAGCCAAGAGGGGACTAGCGGAGTCTACGAGCAGTACTTC | CASSQEGTSGVYEQYF
. | . | TRBJ1-1 | TRBV19 | TGTGCCAGTAGTATAGGGGCAGGAATGAACACTGAAGCTTTCTTT | CASSIGAGMNTEAFF
. | TRBD1 | TRBJ1-3 | TRBV30 | TGTGCCAGAAACAGGGGGAACACCATATATTTT | CARNRGNTIYF
. | TRBD2 | TRBJ2-2 | TRBV7-2 | TGTGCCAGCAGGAGGCGGGGGACCGCGAACACCGGGGAGCTGTTTTTT | CASRRRGTANTGELFF
. | TRBD2 | TRBJ2-1 | TRBV7-8 | TGTGCCAGCAGCTCCGAACCTACTAGCGGGGGGGCTAGTGAGCAGTTCTTC | CASSSEPTSGGASEQFF
. | TRBD1 | TRBJ1-6 | TRBV10-3 | TGTGCCATCAGCGCCACAGGGGGCAGAACGGATTCACCCCTCCACTTT | CAISATGGRTDSPLHF
. | . | TRBJ2-2 | TRBV7-2 | TGTGCCAGCAGCTTAAGACAGGCGGCGAGCACCGGGGAGCTGTTTTTT | CASSLRQAASTGELFF
. | . | TRBJ1-6 | TRBV19 | TGTGCCAGAACATCGGCGGCCGGTAATAATTCACCCCTCCACTTT | CARTSAAGNNSPLHF
. | TRBD1 | TRBJ2-5 | TRBV7-9 | TGTGCCAGCAACCCAAAAACCGGGCAGGGGGCCTACCAAGAGACCCAGTACTTC | CASNPKTGQGAYQETQYF
. | . | TRBJ1-1 | TRBV25-1 | TGTGCCAGCAGTCGAGGAAACATGAACACTGAAGCTTTCTTT | CASSRGNMNTEAFF
. | . | TRBJ1-1 | TRBV28 | TGTGCCAGCAGTCCTCAGGGGACGGTGAACACTGAAGCTTTCTTT | CASSPQGTVNTEAFF